Listed below are T cell receptor beta chains from one sample, sequenced in a study of cytomegalovirus exposure and HLA in healthy donors. Here immunoSEQ multiplex PCR was the method, and the copy in TCRdb shows in-frame clones only, minus some. The sample carries over 150,000 clones, roughly four fifths recorded once. Source material: PBMCs. Source of these receptors: a man aged 50 to 60 in good health and CMV-seropositive. Both conserved end residues are part of each CDR3. A D gene is named only where the DNA matches it firmly. Size values are once, few and many counts, or a class for expanded clones, and some rows have none.

TRBJ2-4	TRBV4-1	.	.	TGCGCCAGCAGCCAAGATGGACAGGGAGGGGTTTCCAAAAACATTCAGTACTTC	CASSQDGQGGVSKNIQYF
TRBJ1-1	TRBV19	.	TRBD1	TGTGCCAGTACCAGGGGGGACACTGAAGCTTTCTTT	CASTRGDTEAFF
TRBJ2-7	TRBV5-6	.	TRBD1	TGTGCCAGCAGCTTTTCGTTTTCAGGGGGTGACTCCTACGAGCAGTACTTC	CASSFSFSGGDSYEQYF
TRBJ2-7	TRBV6-5	.	TRBD1	TGTGCCAGCAGTTGGACAGGAAGCTCCTACGAGCAGTACTTC	CASSWTGSSYEQYF
TRBJ2-3	TRBV27	once	TRBD2	TGTGCCAGCAGTGTTTATCTAGCGGAGGGAACAGATACGCAGTATTTT	CASSVYLAEGTDTQYF
TRBJ1-2	TRBV29-1	.	.	TGCAGCGTCTCCCTTCAGGATGGGTATGGCTACACCTTC	CSVSLQDGYGYTF
TRBJ2-3	TRBV4-3	.	.	TGCGCCAGCAGCCTTCGGCCGAGGTCGATAGATACGCAGTATTTT	CASSLRPRSIDTQYF
TRBJ2-5	TRBV28	.	.	TGTGCCAGCAGTCAAATTCTGGACAGACCTCTCCAAGAGACCCAGTACTTC	CASSQILDRPLQETQYF
TRBJ2-5	TRBV27	.	TRBD1	TGTGCCAGCAATCCGACGACAGGGCCACTAGAGACCCAGTACTTC	CASNPTTGPLETQYF
TRBJ2-2	TRBV14	.	.	TGTGCCAGCAGCCAAGCGGGTCCCGGGGAGCTGTTTTTT	CASSQAGPGELFF
TRBJ2-7	TRBV25-1	few	.	TGTGCCAGCAGTGGATCCCACTCGCCCTACCTGCAGTACTTC	CASSGSHSPYLQYF
TRBJ2-3	TRBV19	once	TRBD2	TGTGCCAGTAGTACTACACGGACTAGCGGGACAGGGGATACGCAGTATTTT	CASSTTRTSGTGDTQYF
TRBJ1-6	TRBV10-3	few	.	TGTGCCATCAGTGAGTCAGGCCGGGGGGCAGAATCACCCCTCCACTTT	CAISESGRGAESPLHF
TRBJ2-2	TRBV19	.	.	TGTGCCAGTATAGACAGGAGGAACACCGGGGAGCTGTTTTTT	CASIDRRNTGELFF
TRBJ1-2	TRBV5-5	.	.	TGTGCCAGCAGCGTGTATCAGGGGACCTCTGGCTACACCTTC	CASSVYQGTSGYTF
TRBJ2-1	TRBV28	once	TRBD2	TGTGCCAGCAGCCTTACTAGCGGGAGGGCCGTTGAGCAGTTCTTC	CASSLTSGRAVEQFF
TRBJ2-3	TRBV25-1	.	TRBD2	TGTGCCAGCAGCCACGGGGGGAGGAACACAGATACGCAGTATTTT	CASSHGGRNTDTQYF
TRBJ2-1	TRBV7-9	.	.	TGTGCCAGCAGCTTAGGGTACGGTAACAATGAGCAGTTCTTC	CASSLGYGNNEQFF
TRBJ2-2	TRBV10-2	.	TRBD2	TGCGCCAGCAGTTCACTAGCGGGCGGGACCGGGGAGCTGTTTTTT	CASSSLAGGTGELFF
TRBJ2-1	TRBV7-3	.	TRBD2	TGTGCCAGCAGCTTAACGGCGGGGGGGCAGCATGAGCAGTTCTTC	CASSLTAGGQHEQFF
TRBJ1-2	TRBV2	once	.	TGTGCCAGCAGTGAAAGGCCATCGAGCGATGGCTACACCTTC	CASSERPSSDGYTF
TRBJ2-7	TRBV10-3	.	.	TGTGCCATCAGCCTCCTAAACTCCTACGAGCAGTACTTC	CAISLLNSYEQYF
TRBJ1-1	TRBV7-2	.	.	TGTGCCAGCAGCTTAAGCCAAATGAACACTGAAGCTTTCTTT	CASSLSQMNTEAFF
TRBJ1-5	TRBV7-2	.	.	TGTGCCAGCAGCCCATCGGGGTGGGGCAATCAGCCCCAGCATTTT	CASSPSGWGNQPQHF
TRBJ2-7	TRBV7-9	.	TRBD2	TGTGCCAGCAGCTTAGACGCAGCGGGGGGTTTTTCCTACGAGCAGTACTTC	CASSLDAAGGFSYEQYF
TRBJ2-7	TRBV4-1	.	TRBD1	TGCGCCAGCAGCCACCCAGGGGGTACCTACGAGCAGTACTTC	CASSHPGGTYEQYF
TRBJ2-6	TRBV5-1	.	.	TGCGCCAGCAGCTATGCGGGACAGCCAACTCCGGGGGCCAACGTCCTGACTTTC	CASSYAGQPTPGANVLTF
TRBJ2-1	TRBV7-7	few	TRBD1	TGTGCTAGCAGTCGAGATGGGACAGGGGTATACAATGAGCAGTTCTTC	CASSRDGTGVYNEQFF
TRBJ2-2	TRBV7-9	.	TRBD2	TGTGCCACCCACCCGGGGAATAGCGGGAGCCCCGGGGAGCTGTTTTTT	CATHPGNSGSPGELFF
TRBJ2-7	TRBV27	.	.	TGTGCCAGCAGTTTACGCCGGGACTCAGAGAAGTACTTC	CASSLRRDSEKYF
TRBJ1-3	TRBV11-3	few	TRBD1	TGTGCCAGCAGCACCCGGACAGGCGCATACTCTGGAAACACCATATATTTT	CASSTRTGAYSGNTIYF
TRBJ2-1	TRBV7-6	few	TRBD1	TGTGCCAGCAGCTCGGGACAGGGGGAGGATTCCTACAATGAGCAGTTCTTC	CASSSGQGEDSYNEQFF
TRBJ1-1	TRBV28	.	TRBD1	TGTGCCAGCACAGCGGGACAGGCTGAAGCTTTCTTT	CASTAGQAEAFF
TRBJ2-3	TRBV9	.	TRBD2	TGTGCCAGCAGCGTAGAATGGGGGGGATACCGCACAGATACGCAGTATTTT	CASSVEWGGYRTDTQYF
TRBJ1-1	TRBV30	.	.	TGTGCCTGGAGTGCCGACCCCGGACAGGAAGCTTTCTTT	CAWSADPGQEAFF
TRBJ1-2	TRBV4-1	few	TRBD1	TGCGCCAGCAGCCACACAACCGCCGGGACAGGGGGTGGCTACACCTTC	CASSHTTAGTGGGYTF
TRBJ1-2	TRBV28	.	TRBD1	TGTGCCAGCAGCCCAACGACAGGGGTCTATGGCTACACCTTC	CASSPTTGVYGYTF